The next 18 T cell receptor beta chains were all read from a single sample in a study of prognosis after radiotherapy for stage I lung cancer. Amplification of TCR beta CDR3 from genomic DNA used two-round multiplex PCR. The authors ran first-round PCR with primers specific to each TRBV and TRBJ gene. TCRdb re-called the multiplex PCR reads with MiXCR, one entry per CDR3 protein. The data hold nearly 35,000 distinct CDR3 sequences, with 32% observed a single time. Sequenced material: PBMCs, taken before or after stereotactic body radiation therapy (not recorded which). These receptors were obtained from a donor aged 50 or older with non-small cell lung cancer.

The DNA for the CDR3 is TGTGCCAGCAGTGCAATCCCGGGACAGGGGTTCGACGAGCAGTACTTC. Amino acid sequence: CASSAIPGQGFDEQYF. The J gene is TRBJ2-7, the V gene TRBV6-1; TRBD1 agrees at 10 bases. V gave up 4 bases and J gave up 5 bases; unmatched junction bases: 11. The CDR3 runs to 16 residues. Germline CDR1 and CDR2: MNHNS and SASEGT.

Points on this clonotype: A junction end diverges from the germline sequence, so it may reflect a read error. The CDR3 sequence: CASSLTGENTESFF. CDR3 DNA: TGTGCCAGCAGTCTTACAGGCGAGAACACTGAATCTTTCTTT. This chain joins TRBV6-1 and TRBJ1-1; a possible D gene is TRBD1 (5 bases). This CDR3 has 14 amino acids. The germline V gene has CDR1 MNHNS and CDR2 SASEGT.

Concerning this clonotype: A much larger clone sits a single nucleotide away, making a read error possible. The chain is built from TRBV19 and TRBJ1-4, with a weak D call TRBD1 (5 bases). Per germline, CDR1 LNHDA and CDR2 SQIVND (reference sequence). Trimming removed 3 bases from V and 8 bases from J, with 13 bases in between. CDR3 size: 14 residues. The DNA for the CDR3 is TGTGCCAGTAGTATGTTCGGGACGGCGGAAAAACTGTTTTTT. Protein sequence: CASSMFGTAEKLFF.

At least ten counts were recorded for this clonotype. The chain has TRBV6-2 or TRBV6-3 and TRBJ1-2; no definite D call. CDR1 and CDR2 (germline): MNHEY, SVGEGT. Between the trimmed V and J ends, which lost 2 bases and 8 bases, there was a span of 15 bases. CDR3 length: 14 residues. CDR3 in amino acids: CASSYDVRSSGYTF. In DNA form, the CDR3 reads TGTGCCAGCAGTTACGACGTCAGGAGCTCGGGCTACACCTTC.

A remark on this clonotype: A far larger clone is only one base removed, so a read error is likely. The chain employs TRBV6-1 and TRBJ2-7; a possible D gene is TRBD1 (6 bases). The germline V gene has CDR1 MNHNS and CDR2 SASEGT. The length of the CDR3 is 13 residues. Trimming removed 5 bases from V and 7 bases from J, with 15 bases in between. Here the CDR3 reads CASSWGTWVEQYF. CDR3 nucleotide sequence: TGTGCCAGCAGTTGGGGGACATGGGTGGAGCAGTACTTC.

This clonotype was picked up many times. The chain carries TRBV7-9 and TRBJ2-1; D is perhaps TRBD1 (6 bases). Germline V gives CDR1 SEHNR, CDR2 FQNEAQ (reference sequence). This CDR3 has 14 residues. Trimming removed 2 bases from V and 6 bases from J, with 11 bases in between. CDR3 sequence reads: CASSLLQGLNEQFF. CDR3 coding DNA: TGTGCCAGCAGCTTACTACAGGGTCTCAATGAGCAGTTCTTC.

This clonotype appeared many times. The chain has TRBV19 and TRBJ2-5; D possibly corresponds to TRBD1 (6 bases). This CDR3 comprises 15 residues. Deletions cut 3 bases from V and 5 bases from J, with 16 bases between. Germline-derived CDR1 and CDR2 are LNHDA and SQIVND (reference sequence). This chain's CDR3 is CASSIGQGHRETQYF. The CDR3 nucleotides are TGTGCCAGTAGTATCGGGCAGGGACATCGGGAGACCCAGTACTTC.

In its sample, this clonotype was seen a few times. A read error is likely here: a far larger clone is one base away. The chain carries TRBV6-2 or TRBV6-3 and TRBJ1-2; 8 nucleotides match TRBD1. The V gene's germline CDR1 is MNHEY and CDR2 SVGEGT. With V trimmed by 8 bases and J by 3 bases, 5 bases remained unmatched. This CDR3 spans 13 amino acids. The CDR3 loop is CASGQTGDYGYTF. The CDR3 DNA is TGTGCCAGCGGGCAGACAGGGGACTATGGCTACACCTTC.

The chain combines TRBV6-2 or TRBV6-3 with TRBJ2-2; TRBD1 is a possible D gene (6 bases). This CDR3 has 15 amino acids. CDR1 and CDR2 (germline): MNHEY, SVGEGT. V lost 0 bases to trimming and J lost 10 bases, with 15 bases between them. The CDR3 loop is CASSYSATGIVELFF. The CDR3 nucleotides are TGTGCCAGCAGTTACTCGGCTACAGGGATCGTGGAGCTGTTTTTT.

This clonotype came up many times. The rearrangement links TRBV20-1 to TRBJ2-7, with D perhaps TRBD1 (5 bases). Deletions cut 3 bases from V and 1 base from J, with 10 bases between. Germline CDR1 DFQATT, CDR2 SNEGSKA (reference sequence). The CDR3 has 13 residues. DNA of the CDR3: TGCAGTGCTAGGTCGGACACTTCCTACGAGCAGTACTTC. This encodes CSARSDTSYEQYF.

In this sample, this clonotype turned up many times. The chain links TRBV6-2 or TRBV6-3 to TRBJ2-5; D is unclear. The CDR3 runs 11 residues. Germline assignment: CDR1 MNHEY and CDR2 SVGEGT. V shed 8 bases and J shed 5 bases, with 9 bases lying between them. The CDR3 nucleotides are TGTGCCAGCCAGTGGTATGAGACCCAGTACTTC. It translates to CASQWYETQYF.

The rearrangement joins TRBV6-1 to TRBJ2-5; D ambiguous. The CDR3 is 13 residues long. CDR1 is MNHNS, CDR2 SASEGT, per germline. The germline V and J ends were trimmed by 4 bases and 3 bases, with 9 bases remaining between them. The CDR3 DNA reads TGTGCCAGCAGTGTTCCCCCCGAAGAGACCCAGTACTTC. Amino acid sequence: CASSVPPEETQYF.

This clonotype appeared many times. The chain joins TRBV6-1 to TRBJ2-2; D not certain. Trimming pared 4 bases from V and 0 bases from J, leaving 15 bases between. CDR1 and CDR2 (germline): MNHNS, SASEGT. This CDR3 region has 17 residues. CDR3 sequence: CASSVIPRQANTGELFF. The CDR3 nucleotides are TGTGCCAGCAGTGTCATCCCCCGGCAGGCGAACACCGGGGAGCTGTTTTTT.

The chain carries TRBV6-5 and TRBJ1-6; D not certain. The V gene's germline CDR1 is MNHEY and CDR2 SVGAGI. This CDR3 has 13 residues. Trimming shortened V by 0 bases and J by 14 bases, and 11 bases separated the two germline ends. DNA of the CDR3: TGTGCCAGCAGTTACTCGATAGGGAGATCCCTCCACTTT. This sequence encodes CASSYSIGRSLHF.

The table lists this clonotype with many counts. The DNA is left out, because the CDR3 cannot be placed on it with certainty; the CDR3 is given as TCRdb lists it. The rearrangement uses TRBV6-2 or TRBV6-3 and TRBJ1-2; the table's D call of TRBD1 was not tested on the DNA. The germline gives CDR1 MNHEY, CDR2 SVGEGT. The CDR3 extends over 15 residues, inclusive of both ends. CDR3 sequence reads: CASSSGQGASFGYTF.

This clonotype was found many times. Being one base from a much bigger clone, this may be a read error. The V call is TRBV28, the J call TRBJ1-3; possibly TRBD1 for D (5 bases). Trimming cost V 10 bases and J 2 bases, with 18 bases left between them. CDR1 and CDR2 (germline): MDHEN, SYDVKM. The CDR3 totals 15 residues. The CDR3 spells CANLLRGSTGNTIYF. In DNA, the CDR3 is TGTGCCAACCTCTTAAGGGGTTCGACTGGAAACACCATATATTTT.

This clonotype was recorded at least ten times. This rearrangement joins TRBV20-1 to TRBJ2-7, with 8 positions matching TRBD2. The CDR3 runs to 14 residues. J was trimmed by 1 base and V by 5 bases; bases with no gene match: 7. Germline-derived CDR1 and CDR2 are DFQATT and SNEGSKA (reference sequence). CDR3 residues: CSAAGTSSSYEQYF. Here the CDR3 DNA reads TGCAGTGCTGCCGGGACTAGTTCATCCTACGAGCAGTACTTC.

Relative to its sample, this clonotype is medium-sized. The V gene is TRBV20-1, the J gene TRBJ1-2; D uncertain. This CDR3 is 13 amino acids long. Germline V gene sequence: CDR1 DFQATT, CDR2 SNEGSKA (reference sequence). V lost 0 bases to trimming and J lost 2 bases, with 7 bases between them. CDR3 amino acids: CSARDHTNYGYTF. For the CDR3, the DNA is TGCAGTGCTAGAGATCACACCAACTATGGCTACACCTTC.